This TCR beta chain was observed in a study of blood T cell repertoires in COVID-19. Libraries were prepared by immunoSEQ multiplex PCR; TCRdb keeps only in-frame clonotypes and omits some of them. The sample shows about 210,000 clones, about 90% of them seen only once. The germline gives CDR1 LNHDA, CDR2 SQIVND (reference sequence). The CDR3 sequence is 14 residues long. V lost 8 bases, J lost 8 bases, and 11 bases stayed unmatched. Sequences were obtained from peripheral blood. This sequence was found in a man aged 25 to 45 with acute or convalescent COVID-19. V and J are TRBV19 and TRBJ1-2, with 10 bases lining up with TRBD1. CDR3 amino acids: CASRGTGVFGGYTF. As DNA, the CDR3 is TGTGCCAGTCGGGGGACAGGGGTGTTCGGCGGCTACACCTTC.